This T cell receptor (beta chain) was recovered during a study of blood T cell repertoires in COVID-19. Study-level background: Acute-phase and convalescent COVID-19 samples originated in the United States, Italy and Spain.

The method was immunoSEQ multiplex PCR; TCRdb's version includes in-frame clones alone and lacks a portion of them. The sample carries under 150,000 clones, approximately 84% recorded once. The study drew participants aged about 18 to 89 years from about two dozen US areas. Participant-given clinical history determined each cohort assignment. Germline CDR1 and CDR2: SGHTA and FQGNSA. Between the trimmed V and J ends, which lost 0 bases and 10 bases, there was a span of 18 bases. This CDR3 has 16 amino acids. This TCR was recovered from a man between 45 and 60 years old in a cohort exposed to, infected with or recovered from COVID-19 (not recorded which). The material sequenced was PBMCs or T cells enriched from blood (not recorded which). The chain couples TRBV7-2 to TRBJ1-4; D is possibly TRBD1 (6 bases). The CDR3 is CASSLAQGSRVGKLFF. In nucleotides, the CDR3 is TGTGCCAGCAGCTTAGCACAGGGAAGTAGAGTAGGAAAACTGTTTTTT. Together with reference TRBV7-2 and TRBJ1-4, the CDR3 gives the full variable domain: GAGVSQSPSNKVTEKGKDVELRCDPISGHTALYWYRQSLGQGLEFLIYFQGNSAPDKSGLPSDRFSAERTGGSVSTLTIQRTQQEDSAVYLCASSLAQGSRVGKLFFGSGTQLSVL.